The rows below give T cell receptor beta chains drawn from one sample of a study of T cell clones after liver transplantation. The repertoire was sequenced with immunoSEQ multiplex PCR; TCRdb's copy has only in-frame clones and lacks some. The table has around 30,000 clones, about 94% seen once; the top ten hold more than 25%. The sample consisted of CD8+ T cells from blood, taken 12 months after liver transplant. The receptor source for this set is a human patient who received a liver transplant. Some of the T cells may derive from the graft donor. Each CDR3 is given with its conserved first and last residue. A D gene is named only where the DNA matches it firmly. Size is omitted from some rows. Given values are once, few, many or a class for expanded clones.

v_gene	j_gene	abundance	d_gene	CDR3nt	CDR3aa
TRBV18	TRBJ2-3	NA	NA	TGTGCCAGCTCATCGAGGGAAACAGGTCTCACAGATACGCAGTATTTT	CASSSRETGLTDTQYF
TRBV27	TRBJ2-7	NA	TRBD1	TGTGCCAGCAGTTGGGGACAGTACGAGCAGTACTTC	CASSWGQYEQYF
TRBV15	TRBJ2-7	NA	TRBD2	TGTGCCACCAGCAGCGGGAGGGCCGCCTACGAGCAGTACTTC	CATSSGRAAYEQYF
TRBV7-9	TRBJ2-1	NA	TRBD1	TGTGCCAGCAGCTCCCAGGAGACAGGGGTAACCTACAATGAGCAGTTCTTC	CASSSQETGVTYNEQFF
TRBV7-9	TRBJ2-7	NA	NA	TGTGCCAGCAGCCACCGGGACCGTCCTTACGAGCAGTACTTC	CASSHRDRPYEQYF
TRBV27	TRBJ2-1	NA	NA	TGTGCCAGCAGTGACACCCCACCGGGACTCGGGTTTGATGAGCAGTTCTTC	CASSDTPPGLGFDEQFF
TRBV11-3	TRBJ2-1	few	NA	TGTGCCAGCAGCCCCCCGACAGACAATGAGCAGTTCTTC	CASSPPTDNEQFF
TRBV4-2	TRBJ2-7	NA	NA	TGTGCCAGCAGCCAAGAAGGTCAACCCGCCTACGAGCAGTACTTC	CASSQEGQPAYEQYF
TRBV6-5	TRBJ2-1	NA	NA	TGTGCCAGCAGTTACTCGAGGGCAGGCTACAATGAGCAGTTCTTC	CASSYSRAGYNEQFF
TRBV29-1	TRBJ2-7	NA	NA	TGCAGCGTTGAAGCTCCCCCTTCCTACGAGCAGTACTTC	CSVEAPPSYEQYF
TRBV14	TRBJ2-5	NA	NA	TGTGCCAGCAGCCAGCGGCGAGAGACCCAGTACTTC	CASSQRRETQYF
TRBV28	TRBJ1-5	NA	NA	TGTGCCAGCAGTTTCCTCGGAGGACTGCCCCCTAATCAGCCCCAGCATTTT	CASSFLGGLPPNQPQHF
TRBV11-3	TRBJ1-2	NA	NA	TGTGCCAGCAGCCAAGTCGATAACTATGGCTACACCTTC	CASSQVDNYGYTF
TRBV11-3	TRBJ2-1	NA	NA	TGTGCCAGCAGCTTTGGGACCCCCGGTAGAGAGCAGTTCTTC	CASSFGTPGREQFF
TRBV6-1	TRBJ2-6	NA	NA	TGTGCCAGCAGTGATGGATTTTCTGGGGCCAACGTCCTGACTTTC	CASSDGFSGANVLTF
TRBV11-2	TRBJ2-2	NA	NA	TGTGCCAGCAACCATCCAGGGATGGGGACCGGGGAGCTGTTTTTT	CASNHPGMGTGELFF
TRBV25-1	TRBJ1-1	NA	TRBD1	TGTGCCAGCAGCGGGACAGGGAGCTCTGAAGCTTTCTTT	CASSGTGSSEAFF
TRBV2	TRBJ2-7	NA	NA	TGTGCCAGCAGTGAGGGGGTGGTTACTTGGGACGAGCAGTACTTC	CASSEGVVTWDEQYF
TRBV10-3	TRBJ2-5	few	NA	TGTGCCATCAGCCCGGACAACCAAGAGACCCAGTACTTC	CAISPDNQETQYF
TRBV7-6	TRBJ2-2	NA	TRBD1	TGTGCCAGCAGCTTAGTTGCGACAGGGGGTCGAGACACCGGGGAGCTGTTTTTT	CASSLVATGGRDTGELFF
TRBV10-2	TRBJ2-3	NA	NA	TGCGCCAGCAGTGAGCCTACAGGGCTGTGGACGCAGTATTTT	CASSEPTGLWTQYF
TRBV7-6	TRBJ2-6	NA	NA	TGTGCCAGCAGCTTAGCGCTCGGGAGCGGGGCCAACGTCCTGACTTTC	CASSLALGSGANVLTF
TRBV4-2	TRBJ2-7	once	NA	TGTGCCAGCAGCCAAGTGCCTAGCGACCCTCTCGAGCAGTACTTC	CASSQVPSDPLEQYF
TRBV18	TRBJ2-2	NA	TRBD2	TGTGCCAGCTCACCACCGGGACTACAACCCGGGGAGCTGTTTTTT	CASSPPGLQPGELFF
TRBV7-7	TRBJ2-7	NA	NA	TGTGCCAGCAGCTTAGATCAAGATTACGAGCAGTACTTC	CASSLDQDYEQYF
TRBV4-1	TRBJ2-1	NA	NA	TGCGCCAGCAGCCAAGTTGGGGCCTGGACCTACAATGAGCAGTTCTTC	CASSQVGAWTYNEQFF
TRBV28	TRBJ2-1	NA	TRBD1	TGTGCCACCCGGTGGGGAAGAACAGGGGGCCGGTCCTACAATGAGCAGTTCTTC	CATRWGRTGGRSYNEQFF
TRBV6-1	TRBJ2-7	NA	NA	TGTGCCAGCCGGAACCCCGGGGAGCAGTACTTC	CASRNPGEQYF
TRBV7-8	TRBJ1-5	NA	NA	TGTGCCAGCAGCTTAACCCTCTGGACGGAAAATCAGCCCCAGCATTTT	CASSLTLWTENQPQHF
TRBV28	TRBJ2-3	NA	TRBD1	TGTGCCAGCAGTTTTCCGAGGACAGGGTCTCTCACAGATACGCAGTATTTT	CASSFPRTGSLTDTQYF
TRBV9	TRBJ2-5	NA	NA	TGTGCCAGCAGCGCAGGGAATCAAGAGACCCAGTACTTC	CASSAGNQETQYF
TRBV5-1	TRBJ2-2	NA	TRBD1	TGCGCCAGCACCAAAGACAGGGTTGGCACCGGGGAGCTGTTTTTT	CASTKDRVGTGELFF
TRBV27	TRBJ2-2	NA	NA	TGTGCCAGCGGTGGGGGATGGCCTTCCGGGAACACCGGGGAGCTGTTTTTT	CASGGGWPSGNTGELFF
TRBV5-1	TRBJ1-2	NA	TRBD1	TGCGCCAGCAGCACGGGACAGCCAAACTATGGCTACACCTTC	CASSTGQPNYGYTF
TRBV7-2	TRBJ2-7	NA	NA	TGTGCCAGCAGCTTAGGGGCGTCGCAGTACTCCGAGCAGTACTTC	CASSLGASQYSEQYF
TRBV2	TRBJ1-1	NA	NA	TGTGCCAGCAGGGACCCACAAGTTCCGAACACTGAAGCTTTCTTT	CASRDPQVPNTEAFF
TRBV4-2	TRBJ2-7	NA	TRBD1	TGTGCCAGCAGCCAACTGGACAGGGGAATGGAGCAGTACTTC	CASSQLDRGMEQYF
TRBV28	TRBJ2-1	NA	TRBD2	TGTGCCAGCAGTATCTGGACTAGCGGGAGAACGGATGAGCAGTTCTTC	CASSIWTSGRTDEQFF
TRBV27	TRBJ2-3	once	NA	TGTGCCAGCAGTTTGGGAGATACGCAGTATTTT	CASSLGDTQYF
TRBV13	TRBJ2-7	NA	TRBD2	TGTGCCAGCAGCGGCGGGACTAGCGGCTACGAGCAGTACTTC	CASSGGTSGYEQYF
TRBV19	TRBJ2-1	NA	TRBD2	TGTGCCAGTAGCCCCACCGGGGGGAGCTCCTACAATGAGCAGTTCTTC	CASSPTGGSSYNEQFF
TRBV6-5	TRBJ2-7	NA	TRBD1	TGTGCCAGCAGACCGGGACAGGGGTTCCACGAGCAGTACTTC	CASRPGQGFHEQYF
TRBV27	TRBJ2-5	few	TRBD2	TGTGCCAGCAGTTTAGGGAGCGGGGGGGGTAAAGCGACCCAGTACTTC	CASSLGSGGGKATQYF
TRBV11-2	TRBJ2-5	NA	NA	TGTGCCAGCAGCTTACAGGGGCGTCAAGAGACCCAGTACTTC	CASSLQGRQETQYF